The clone carrying this T cell receptor (beta chain) was observed once. In the PCR, 60 Vbeta and 13 Jbeta primers were used. Generated by immunoSEQ multiplex PCR, the TCRdb table keeps only in-frame clones and is missing some. Among around 140,000 clones listed, approximately 80% were seen once. This sample is part of a study of cytomegalovirus exposure and HLA in healthy donors. At the level of the study: Early released data had around 89 million unique TCRs, all coming from HLA-typed donors.

After removal of 5 bases from V and 2 bases from J, the junction contained 7 bases not matched to a gene. Germline V lookup: CDR1 SGHTA, CDR2 FQGNSA. The CDR3 is 15 amino acids. This sequence joins TRBV7-2 and TRBJ2-5, with 8 bases fitting TRBD2. The receptor's source is a middle-aged woman in good health and CMV-seronegative. Sequencing was done on a sample of PBMCs. CDR3 bases: TGTGCCAGCAGCACGCAAGCGGGGGTTCAAGAGACCCAGTACTTC. This encodes CASSTQAGVQETQYF.